This T cell receptor (beta chain) emerged from a study of tumor-infiltrating lymphocytes in primary liver carcinoma. Extraction of RNA together with DNA used roughly 18-32 mg of unsorted bulk tissue. Study-wide results and caveats: Overlap between tumor regions exceeded overlap of tumor with adjacent tissue or blood.

Regarding this clonotype: Its specificity is not known.

Researchers generated TCR beta cDNA from roughly 520 ng of total RNA, relying on a constant-region primer. ARM-PCR was slightly modified, and three nested multiplex PCR rounds with it gave rise to the TCR beta libraries. The study ran its first two PCR rounds for roughly 10 cycles each, using TRBV1-TRBV30 forward primers and a C-beta reverse primer. Via MiXCR, TCRdb re-called the multiplex PCR reads, giving one row per CDR3 protein. Of roughly 86,000 distinct CDR3 sequences in the sample, approximately 72% are singletons; the top ten hold 27%. Germline values: CDR1 SEHNR, CDR2 FQNEAQ (reference sequence). Trimming removed 5 bases from V and 1 base from J; junction bases left unmatched: 10. CDR3 length: 16 residues.

This clonotype was obtained from a middle-aged man with primary liver carcinoma and hepatitis B virus infection. Sequenced: tumor-adjacent normal liver tissue. V is TRBV7-9 and J is TRBJ2-5, with 7 bases that match TRBD1. This chain's CDR3 is CASSQRGKGAQETQYF. For the CDR3, the DNA is TGTGCCAGCAGCCAACGCGGAAAGGGGGCCCAAGAGACCCAGTACTTC.